This TCR beta chain was observed in a study of T cells expressing NK-cell markers. The overall study: CD3+CD56+NKG2C+, CD3+CD56+NKG2C- and CD3+CD56-NKG2C+ T cells, once sorted, supplied the TCR beta repertoires.

With the 5' RACE reads reprocessed, TCRdb shows one record per CDR3 protein and no DNA. The sample includes about 410,000 distinct CDR3 sequences. CDR1 is DFQATT, CDR2 SNEGSKA, per germline (reference sequence). The CDR3 sequence is 15 residues long. This sequence was found in a woman between 50 and 59 years old in good health. The chain links TRBV20-1 to TRBJ1-5; TCRdb gives TRBD1 as the D gene, but with no DNA this cannot be confirmed. The sample comprised blood T cells: a sorted CD56 or NKG2C T cell subset, CD4+ or CD8+ T cells, or bulk PBMC T cells (not recorded which). CDR3 region: CSAAKDMNSNQPQHF.